This T cell receptor (beta chain) was identified in a study of T cells in Graves' hyperthyroidism and ophthalmopathy. Across the whole study: Peripheral blood was collected at initial diagnosis, before any treatment.

This clonotype came up many times. RNA transcripts provided the source from which TCR beta CDR3 regions were amplified. When the TCR CDR3 underwent first-round RT-PCR, the HTBI primer set was used. TCRdb analysed the multiplex PCR reads with MiXCR anew, one entry per CDR3 protein. The table lists around 300,000 distinct CDR3 sequences, around 19% of them singletons, with 35% to 45% in the top ten. Trimming took 2 bases from V and 2 from J; bases not matched to a gene: 4. Germline CDR1 reads DFQATT; CDR2 reads SNEGSKA (reference sequence). The CDR3 is 14 amino acids. Cells are PBMCs isolated from over 7.5 ml of fresh blood.

This TCR was sampled from a man aged 50-59 years with Graves' ophthalmopathy. The material sequenced was blood. The chain has TRBV20-1 and TRBJ2-3; 7 nucleotides line up with TRBD2. The CDR3: CSARLAVNTDTQYF. In DNA, the CDR3 is TGCAGTGCTAGACTAGCGGTTAACACAGATACGCAGTATTTT.